Below, one TCR beta chain is given with its context. Between the trimmed V and J ends, which lost 10 bases and 3 bases, there was a span of 19 bases. The CDR3 runs to 14 residues. CDR1 and CDR2 from the germline V gene are MNHEY and SVGAGI. This sample stems from a study of beta chain features in type 1 diabetes. Isolated RNA was reverse transcribed in full, so expressed TCRB transcripts were sequenced. The table came from immunoSEQ multiplex PCR; TCRdb's copy has only in-frame clones and leaves some out. The table records 400,000 to 450,000 clones, around 14% of them present only once. The chain carries TRBV6-5 and TRBJ2-7, with D perhaps TRBD1 (6 bases). The sample consisted of naive CD4+ T cells from blood. The sequence was obtained from a man between 25 and 39 years old in good health. The CDR3 DNA follows: TGTGCCAACCCTGGGACACCGGACATCTACGAGCAGTACGTC. Protein sequence: CANPGTPDIYEQYV.